Below are 23 T cell receptor beta chains sequenced from a single sample in a study of T cell repertoires in ileal Crohn's disease. Assay: immunoSEQ multiplex PCR; the TCRdb copy retains only in-frame clones and omits some. The top ten clones hold 4.5% to 6% of a sample with tens of thousands of clones, about 81% of them seen once. Sequenced sample: ileal tissue. These receptors all come from an adult with Crohn's disease.

The chain has TRBV19 and TRBJ2-7; 8 bases fit TRBD2. This CDR3 has 13 residues. The junction had 4 bases not matched to a gene; V was cut back by 7 bases and J by 2 bases. Germline V gene sequence: CDR1 LNHDA, CDR2 SQIVND (reference sequence). CDR3 in DNA: TGTGCCAGTACCGGGGGGGTAGCCTACGAGCAGTACTTC. Its translation is CASTGGVAYEQYF.

V and J are TRBV5-1 and TRBJ2-6; D is undetermined. Germline CDR1 SGHRS, CDR2 YFSETQ. V dropped 1 base and J dropped 2 bases, with 7 bases sitting between them. The CDR3 length is 15 residues. CDR3 amino acids: CASSLYEPGANVLTF. CDR3 DNA: TGCGCCAGCAGCTTGTACGAGCCTGGGGCCAACGTCCTGACTTTC.

The chain has TRBV9 and TRBJ2-5, with TRBD2 matching 9 bases. The germline V gene has CDR1 SGDLS and CDR2 YYNGEE. The CDR3 consists of 16 residues. V trimming: 3 bases; J trimming: 3 bases; junction bases outside the gene matches: 9. The CDR3 bases are TGTGCCAGCAGCGAACCGCTTAGCGGGGGAGAAGAGACCCAGTACTTC. It is translated as CASSEPLSGGEETQYF.

The CDR3 sequence: CASSLVSGGLSSYNEQFF. In DNA form, the CDR3 reads TGTGCCAGCAGCTTAGTTAGCGGGGGCCTCAGCTCCTACAATGAGCAGTTCTTC. V is TRBV7-2 and J is TRBJ2-1, with 9 positions matching TRBD2. From germline, CDR1 is SGHTA and CDR2 FQGNSA. CDR3 length: 18 amino acids. The trim removed 1 base at V and 0 bases at J, leaving 7 bases unmatched.

Concerning this clone itself: Additional DNA sequences in this sample encode the identical CDR3. This chain uses TRBV4-2 with TRBJ1-5; the D gene is possibly TRBD1 (5 bases). There are 15 residues in the CDR3. Per the germline V gene, CDR1 is LGHNA and CDR2 is YNFKEQ. With 3 bases removed from V and 4 bases from J, the gap between germline ends came to 13 bases. CDR3 DNA sequence: TGTGCCAGCAGCCAGGATAGGCAGGGTAATCAGCCCCAGCATTTT. It encodes CASSQDRQGNQPQHF.

The genes are TRBV5-1 and TRBJ2-7; 11 nucleotides agree with TRBD2. The CDR3 contains 15 residues. Looked up from germline, CDR1 is SGHRS and CDR2 is YFSETQ. V shed 4 bases, J shed 4 bases, and the junction held 7 bases outside the gene matches. CDR3 sequence: CASSILAGAPYEQYF. CDR3 DNA sequence: TGCGCCAGCAGCATACTAGCGGGGGCGCCTTACGAGCAGTACTTC.

V is TRBV5-4 and J is TRBJ1-1, with 7 bases lining up with TRBD1. After removal of 0 bases from V and 5 bases from J, the junction contained 4 bases not matched to a gene. Germline CDR1 reads SGHNT; CDR2 reads YYREEE (reference sequence). The CDR3 totals 14 residues. In DNA, the CDR3 is TGTGCCAGCAGCTTGGGACAGGGTAAAACTGAAGCTTTCTTT. This codes for CASSLGQGKTEAFF.

This clone appeared a single time. This chain uses TRBV29-1 with TRBJ1-5; 8 bases agree with TRBD1. CDR1 SQVTM and CDR2 ANQGSEA come from the germline V gene. After removal of 0 bases from V and 2 bases from J, the junction contained 15 bases not matched to a gene. The CDR3 covers 19 residues. CDR3 sequence reads: CSVEDQGTGGRFGNQPQHF. CDR3 nucleotide sequence: TGCAGCGTTGAAGATCAGGGCACAGGGGGGCGCTTCGGCAATCAGCCCCAGCATTTT.

V is TRBV27 and J is TRBJ2-7; TRBD1 matches at 10 bases. Germline V CDR1 and CDR2: MNHEY, SMNVEV (reference sequence). CDR3 length: 13 amino acids. J gave up 3 bases and V 8 bases, and 4 bases lay outside the gene matches. CDR3 sequence reads: CASGDRGRYEQYF. CDR3 bases: TGTGCCAGCGGGGACAGGGGCCGCTACGAGCAGTACTTC.

This clone was seen a few times. The chain uses TRBV7-9 and TRBJ1-4, with TRBD1 identical over 7 bases. The CDR3 extends over 15 amino acids. After removal of 5 bases from V and 3 bases from J, the junction contained 6 bases not matched to a gene. The germline V gene encodes CDR1 SEHNR and CDR2 FQNEAQ (reference sequence). This chain's CDR3 is CASSPYGTANEKLFF. The CDR3 DNA reads as TGTGCCAGCAGCCCTTATGGGACAGCTAATGAAAAACTGTTTTTT.

The rearrangement uses TRBV4-1 and TRBJ2-3, with 9 bases that match TRBD1. From germline, CDR1 is MGHRA and CDR2 YSYEKL. The CDR3 totals 16 residues. V lost 1 base and J lost 3; bases outside the gene matches: 5. The CDR3 DNA reads as TGCGCCAGCAGCCAAGGGGACAGGGTTGCGACAGATACGCAGTATTTT. Residues: CASSQGDRVATDTQYF.

The chain carries TRBV20-1 and TRBJ2-7; D not resolved. In germline, CDR1 is DFQATT, CDR2 SNEGSKA (reference sequence). The CDR3 extends over 11 amino acids. V dropped 6 bases and J dropped 5 bases, with 11 bases sitting between them. CDR3 in amino acids: CSAALKNEQYF. The CDR3 DNA follows: TGCAGTGCAGCCCTAAAGAACGAGCAGTACTTC.

This chain links TRBV6-6 with TRBJ2-7, with a weak D call TRBD1 (6 bases). CDR3 length equals 12 residues. The germline V gene encodes CDR1 MNHNY and CDR2 SVGAGI (reference sequence). V was clipped by 8 bases and J by 2 bases, with 10 bases between them. The CDR3 DNA reads TGTGCCAGCTTCGGACAGACCTACGAGCAGTACTTC. Encoded protein: CASFGQTYEQYF.

This clone was observed once. The chain recombines TRBV30 with TRBJ2-5; TRBD2 matches 13 bases. The CDR3 has 14 amino acids. Germline V gene sequence: CDR1 GTSNPN, CDR2 SVGIG (reference sequence). Trimming took 8 bases from V and 9 from J; bases not matched to a gene: 12. The CDR3 sequence is CAGTSGANAGAQYF. The CDR3 nucleotides read TGTGCCGGGACTAGCGGGGCCAACGCGGGGGCCCAGTACTTC.

This clone has more than one count but fewer than ten. The chain couples TRBV5-4 to TRBJ2-7; the match to TRBD2 covers 10 bases. CDR1 and CDR2 (germline): SGHNT, YYREEE (reference sequence). V was pared by 4 bases and J by 4 bases, with 8 bases of the junction left unmatched. The CDR3 is 15 amino acids. CDR3 nucleotide sequence: TGTGCCAGCAGCGGTAGAGGACTAGCGGCTTACGAGCAGTACTTC. Protein sequence: CASSGRGLAAYEQYF.

The chain combines TRBV6-5 with TRBJ1-4, with D tentatively TRBD1 (6 bases). The V and J ends lost 5 bases and 7 bases respectively, with 14 bases between them. The CDR3 totals 14 residues. Germline values: CDR1 MNHEY, CDR2 SVGAGI. CDR3 region: CASSRTGYSEKLFF. The CDR3 coding sequence is TGTGCCAGCAGTCGAACAGGGTATAGTGAAAAACTGTTTTTT.

This clone was counted only a few times. This CDR3 reads CASSFDWNSGANVLTF. The DNA of the CDR3 is TGCGCCAGCAGCTTTGACTGGAACTCTGGGGCCAACGTCCTGACTTTC. The chain combines TRBV5-1 with TRBJ2-6; no definite D call. The CDR3 extends over 16 amino acids. Trimming shortened V by 2 bases and J by 0 bases, and 9 bases separated the two germline ends. The germline V gene encodes CDR1 SGHRS and CDR2 YFSETQ.

This chain uses TRBV21-1 with TRBJ2-7; the D call TRBD1 from the table was never checked on the DNA. TRBV21-1 is an annotated pseudogene. CDR3 size: 19 residues. The CDR3, as DNA: TGTGCCAGCAGCAAATCCTCAACAGGGAATGTCCTCTGGGCCTACGAGCAGTACTTC. This sequence encodes CASSKSSTGNVLWAYEQYF.

The V call is TRBV4-3, the J call TRBJ1-4; 7 nucleotides match TRBD1. The CDR3 extends over 16 amino acids. Trimming took 4 bases from V and 4 from J; bases not matched to a gene: 9. Germline V lookup: CDR1 LGHNA, CDR2 YSLEER. The CDR3 DNA reads as TGCGCCAGCAGCCCTTCAGGGACAGCGAATAATGAAAAACTGTTTTTT. It specifies CASSPSGTANNEKLFF.

The gene calls are TRBV6-1 and TRBJ2-2; D is perhaps TRBD1 (6 bases). The V end lost 6 bases, the J end lost 10 bases, and 18 bases lay between the germline ends. The CDR3 spans 14 residues. Germline values: CDR1 MNHNS, CDR2 SASEGT. CDR3 region: CASRDWDNFAELFF. The CDR3, as DNA: TGTGCCAGCAGGGATTGGGACAATTTCGCGGAGCTGTTTTTT.

This chain uses TRBV29-1 with TRBJ1-5; no clear D gene. The CDR3 is 12 residues long. The germline V gene has CDR1 SQVTM and CDR2 ANQGSEA. The germline V and J ends were trimmed by 4 bases and 3 bases, with 7 bases remaining between them. DNA for the CDR3: TGCAGCGTTGGTACAAACAATCAGCCCCAGCATTTT. Translated: CSVGTNNQPQHF.

The genes are TRBV5-1 and TRBJ2-3, with 10 bases matching TRBD1. V gave up 3 bases and J gave up 4 bases; unmatched junction bases: 14. The CDR3 loop spans 18 amino acids. Germline CDR1 is SGHRS and CDR2 is YFSETQ. CDR3 sequence reads: CASSWPLYGTGEADTQYF. In nucleotides, the CDR3 is TGCGCCAGCAGCTGGCCACTTTACGGGACAGGGGAGGCAGATACGCAGTATTTT.

The chain couples TRBV14 to TRBJ2-5, with a possible D match to TRBD2 (5 bases). Germline V gene data show CDR1 as SGHDN and CDR2 as FVKESK. Trimming took 3 bases from V and 4 from J, leaving 18 bases between them. CDR3 length equals 16 residues. CDR3 sequence reads: CASSQSQRWFGETQYF. The CDR3 coding sequence is TGTGCCAGCAGCCAGTCCCAGCGGTGGTTTGGAGAGACCCAGTACTTC.